This TCR beta chain derives from a study of shared clonotypes between healthy human individuals. Overall study: Participating donors consisted of a couple of women and a few men aged 18 to 49. Findings and limits, study-wide: Non-shared clonotypes had lower generation probabilities than clonotypes shared by all four sorted-subset donors.

With respect to this clone: What it binds is not known. Additional DNA sequences in this sample encode the identical CDR3.

This CDR3 has 14 amino acids. Trimming took 4 bases from V and 2 from J; bases not matched to a gene: 4. Germline V CDR1 and CDR2: SGDLS, YYNGEE. The naive CD8 population came from CD45RO-negative cells selected for CCR7, without terminally differentiated effector memory CD45RA+ cells. This table comes from immunoSEQ multiplex PCR, and its TCRdb copy is limited to in-frame clones, with some not included. The sample lists around 2.1 million clones, 85% to 95% seen once, with under 2% in the top ten. The chain carries TRBV9 and TRBJ2-5; 8 bases align to TRBD1. The clonotype was recovered from a man between 18 and 35 years old in good health. Some clones in this sample may be carry-over from other donors' samples. The sequenced sample consisted of naive CD8+ T cells from PBMCs. The CDR3 DNA reads as TGTGCCAGCAGCCCCCGGACAGGGCAAGAGACCCAGTACTTC. Protein product: CASSPRTGQETQYF.